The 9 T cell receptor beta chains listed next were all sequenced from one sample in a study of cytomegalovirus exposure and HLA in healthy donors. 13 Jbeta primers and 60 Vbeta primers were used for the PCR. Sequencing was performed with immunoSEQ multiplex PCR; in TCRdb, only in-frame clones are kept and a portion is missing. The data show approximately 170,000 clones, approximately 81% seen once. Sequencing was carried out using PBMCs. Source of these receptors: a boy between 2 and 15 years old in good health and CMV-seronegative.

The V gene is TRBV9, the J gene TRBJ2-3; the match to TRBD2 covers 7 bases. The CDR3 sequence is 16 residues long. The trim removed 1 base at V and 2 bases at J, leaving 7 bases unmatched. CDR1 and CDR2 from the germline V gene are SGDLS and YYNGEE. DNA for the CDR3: TGTGCCAGCAGCGTATTGGCTAGCGGATCCACAGATACGCAGTATTTT. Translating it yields CASSVLASGSTDTQYF. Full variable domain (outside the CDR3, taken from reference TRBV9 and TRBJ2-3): DSGVTQTPKHLITATGQRVTLRCSPRSGDLSVYWYQQSLDQGLQFLIQYYNGEERAKGNILERFSAQQFPDLHSELNLSSLELGDSALYFCASSVLASGSTDTQYFGPGTRLTVL.

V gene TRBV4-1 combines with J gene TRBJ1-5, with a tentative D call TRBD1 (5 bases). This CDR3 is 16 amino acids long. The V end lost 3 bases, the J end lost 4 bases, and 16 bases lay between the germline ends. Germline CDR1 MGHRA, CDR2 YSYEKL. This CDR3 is CASSQQGPPLNQPQHF. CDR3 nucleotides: TGCGCCAGCAGCCAGCAGGGCCCACCACTTAATCAGCCCCAGCATTTT.

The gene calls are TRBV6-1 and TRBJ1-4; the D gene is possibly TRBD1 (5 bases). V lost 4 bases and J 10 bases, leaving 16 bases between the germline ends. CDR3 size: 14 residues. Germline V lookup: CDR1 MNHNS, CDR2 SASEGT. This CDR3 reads CASSALEPGLKLFF. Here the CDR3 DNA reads TGTGCCAGCAGTGCGTTAGAACCGGGACTAAAACTGTTTTTT.

The CDR3 loop reads CAWSTDFADAEAFF. CDR3 bases: TGTGCCTGGAGTACGGACTTCGCCGATGCTGAAGCTTTCTTT. The J gene is TRBJ1-1, the V gene TRBV30; no clear D gene. V lost 2 bases, J lost 6 bases, and 16 bases lay in between. There are 14 residues in the CDR3. The germline CDR1 and CDR2 sequences are GTSNPN and SVGIG (reference sequence).

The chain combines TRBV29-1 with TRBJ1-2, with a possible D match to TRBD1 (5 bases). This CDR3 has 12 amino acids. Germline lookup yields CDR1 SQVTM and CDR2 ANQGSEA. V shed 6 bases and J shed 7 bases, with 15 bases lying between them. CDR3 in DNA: TGCAGCGTCGACAGAAAGGAGGGTGGCTACACCTTC. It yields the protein CSVDRKEGGYTF.

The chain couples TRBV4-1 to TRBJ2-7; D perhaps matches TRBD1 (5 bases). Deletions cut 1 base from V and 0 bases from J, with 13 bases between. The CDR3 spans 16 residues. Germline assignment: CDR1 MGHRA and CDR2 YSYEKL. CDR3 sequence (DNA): TGCGCCAGCAGCCAAGGTACAGGAATCAGCTCCTACGAGCAGTACGTC. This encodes CASSQGTGISSYEQYV.

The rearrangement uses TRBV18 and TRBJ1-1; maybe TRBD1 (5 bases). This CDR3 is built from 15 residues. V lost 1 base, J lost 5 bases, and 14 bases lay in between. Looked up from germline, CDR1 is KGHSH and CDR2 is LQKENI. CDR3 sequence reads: CASSPLKIQETEAFF. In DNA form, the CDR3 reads TGTGCCAGCTCACCACTTAAAATACAGGAGACTGAAGCTTTCTTT.

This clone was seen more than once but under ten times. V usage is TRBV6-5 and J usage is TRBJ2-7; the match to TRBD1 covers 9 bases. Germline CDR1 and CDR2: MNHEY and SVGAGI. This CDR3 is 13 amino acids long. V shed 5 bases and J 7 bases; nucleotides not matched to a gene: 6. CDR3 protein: CASSNDRGGEQYV. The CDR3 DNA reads TGTGCCAGCAGTAACGACAGGGGGGGGGAGCAGTACGTC.

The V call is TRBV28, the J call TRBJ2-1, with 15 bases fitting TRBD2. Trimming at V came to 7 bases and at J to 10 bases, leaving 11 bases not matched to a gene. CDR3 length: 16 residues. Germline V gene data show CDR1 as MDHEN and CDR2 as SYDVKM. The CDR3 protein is CASTGFGLAGGHEQFF. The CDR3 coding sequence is TGTGCCAGCACCGGATTCGGACTAGCGGGAGGGCACGAGCAGTTCTTC.